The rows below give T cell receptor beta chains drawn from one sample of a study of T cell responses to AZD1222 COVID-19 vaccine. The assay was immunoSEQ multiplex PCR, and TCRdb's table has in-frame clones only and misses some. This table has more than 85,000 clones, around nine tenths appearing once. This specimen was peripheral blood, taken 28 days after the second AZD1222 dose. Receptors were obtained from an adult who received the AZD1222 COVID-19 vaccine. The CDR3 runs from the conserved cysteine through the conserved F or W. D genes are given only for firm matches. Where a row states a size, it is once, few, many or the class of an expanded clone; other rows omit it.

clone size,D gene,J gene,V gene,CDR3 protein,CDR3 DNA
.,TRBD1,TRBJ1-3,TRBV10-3,CAIIGTGGSSGNTIYF,TGTGCCATCATTGGGACAGGGGGTTCCTCTGGAAACACCATATATTTT
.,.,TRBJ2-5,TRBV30,CAWSVVAEGPQYF,TGTGCCTGGAGTGTTGTAGCGGAGGGGCCCCAGTACTTC
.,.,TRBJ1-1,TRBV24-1,CATSGWDNLPQF,TGTGCCACCAGTGGCTGGGACAATCTACCCCAATTT
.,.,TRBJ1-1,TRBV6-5,CASKYGQLNTEAFF,TGTGCCAGCAAATATGGACAGCTGAACACTGAAGCTTTCTTT
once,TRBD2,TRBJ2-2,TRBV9,CASSPKREANTGELFF,TGTGCCAGCAGCCCCAAGCGGGAAGCGAACACCGGGGAGCTGTTTTTT
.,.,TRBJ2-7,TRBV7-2,CASSRYNYEQYF,TGTGCCAGCAGCCGCTACAACTACGAGCAGTACTTC
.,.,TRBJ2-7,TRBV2,CASSENESLYEQYF,TGTGCCAGCAGTGAAAATGAGTCATTATACGAGCAGTACTTC
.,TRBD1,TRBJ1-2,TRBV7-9,CASSSRQGALNYGYTF,TGTGCCAGCAGCTCCAGACAGGGAGCACTTAACTATGGCTACACCTTC
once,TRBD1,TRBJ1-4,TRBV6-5,CASRRQGGEKLFF,TGTGCCAGCAGAAGACAGGGAGGTGAAAAACTGTTTTTT
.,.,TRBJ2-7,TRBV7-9,CASSLALRRGAYEQYF,TGTGCCAGCAGCTTAGCGCTAAGGAGGGGAGCCTACGAGCAGTACTTC
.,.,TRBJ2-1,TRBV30,CAWSGMTYNEQFF,TGTGCCTGGTCGGGAATGACCTACAATGAGCAGTTCTTC
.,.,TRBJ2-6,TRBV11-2,CASSRGRSGANVLTF,TGTGCCAGCAGCCGTGGGCGCTCTGGGGCCAACGTCCTGACTTTC
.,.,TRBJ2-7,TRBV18,CASSPNSNTYEQYF,TGTGCCAGCTCACCAAACAGCAACACCTACGAGCAGTACTTC
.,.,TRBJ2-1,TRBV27,CASRKGGEFPFYEQFF,TGTGCCAGCAGGAAAGGCGGGGAGTTCCCTTTCTATGAGCAGTTCTTC
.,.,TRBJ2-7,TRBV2,CASRNPGLNEQYF,TGTGCCAGCAGAAACCCGGGACTCAACGAGCAGTACTTC
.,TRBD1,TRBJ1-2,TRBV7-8,CASSLYRGPEDGYTF,TGTGCCAGCAGCCTCTACAGGGGCCCCGAAGATGGCTACACCTTC
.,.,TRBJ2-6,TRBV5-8,CASSFTGGGANVLTF,TGTGCCAGCAGCTTTACGGGTGGTGGGGCCAACGTCCTGACTTTC